These 15 T cell receptor beta chains came from one sample sequenced in a study of tumor-infiltrating lymphocytes in primary liver carcinoma. The template, about 510 ng total RNA, yielded TCR beta cDNA made with a constant-region primer. Nested multiplex PCR, run for three rounds with slightly modified ARM-PCR, yielded TCR beta libraries. It was with TRBV1-TRBV30 forward primers and a C-beta reverse primer that the first two PCR rounds were run, at around 9 cycles each. TCRdb ran MiXCR on the multiplex PCR reads and lists one entry per CDR3 protein. Of fewer than 350,000 distinct CDR3 sequences listed, around three fifths are singletons. Both blood RNA, taken from unsorted whole blood, and germline DNA were extracted. Material: peripheral blood. Receptors were obtained from a man in his forties with primary liver carcinoma and hepatitis B virus infection.

As regards this clonotype: Given a much more abundant clone one base away, this may be a read error. The chain recombines TRBV30 with TRBJ1-2; perhaps TRBD1 as D (6 bases). The germline V gene encodes CDR1 GTSNPN and CDR2 SVGIG (reference sequence). V was trimmed by 7 bases and J by 1 base, leaving 19 bases between them. CDR3 length: 15 amino acids. The CDR3 here is CALTGWAAYNYGYTF. The CDR3 nucleotides read TGTGCCTTGACAGGATGGGCAGCTTATAACTATGGCTACACCTTC.

This clonotype was detected ten times or more. The gene calls are TRBV6-5 and TRBJ2-3; no reliable D call. This CDR3 has 14 residues. Germline assignment: CDR1 MNHEY and CDR2 SVGAGI. V dropped 7 bases and J dropped 5 bases, with 16 bases sitting between them. The CDR3 DNA reads TGTGCCAGCATAGGACGTTCTCTTGGAGATACGCAGTATTTT. Its protein product is CASIGRSLGDTQYF.

Turning to this clonotype: Germline and junction disagree at one end, which may indicate a read error. The gene calls are TRBV11-2 and TRBJ2-5; perhaps TRBD2 as D (6 bases). Germline loops: CDR1 SGHAT, CDR2 FQNNGV. The length of the CDR3 is 13 residues. The CDR3 reads CANSLEFGSTQYF. The CDR3 DNA sequence: TGTGCCAACAGTTTAGAGTTCGGGAGCACCCAGTATTTC.

Notes on this clonotype: One end of the junction varies from germline; a read error may be responsible. This chain joins TRBV6-5 and TRBJ2-1, with D perhaps given as TRBD1 or TRBD2 (5 bases each). The CDR3 consists of 18 residues. Germline loops: CDR1 MNHEY, CDR2 SVGAGI. The CDR3 loop reads CASSYSGVIGDPYNKQFF. The CDR3 DNA is TGTGCCAGCAGTTACTCAGGTGTGATCGGGGACCCCTACAATAAGCAGTTCTTC.

For this clonotype: One end of the junction does not line up with germline, which may come from a read error. This rearrangement joins TRBV6-6 to TRBJ1-2; TRBD1 might be the D (5 bases). From germline, CDR1 is MNHNY and CDR2 SVGAGI (reference sequence). The CDR3 consists of 15 residues. The CDR3 bases are TGTGCCAGCAGCTACTCCCGGACATCACGGGATTTGGTCACCTTC. The encoded protein is CASSYSRTSRDLVTF.

This clonotype was seen a few times. This chain connects TRBV4-3 to TRBJ2-5, with 7 bases identical to TRBD2. V shed 0 bases and J 3 bases; nucleotides not matched to a gene: 10. The CDR3 extends over 17 amino acids. Germline V gene data show CDR1 as LGHNA and CDR2 as YSLEER. CDR3 sequence (DNA): TGCGCCAGCAGCCAAGACTTTCGCGAGGGGAGGGAAGAGACCCAGTACTTC. Translation: CASSQDFREGREETQYF.

The gene calls are TRBV11-2 and TRBJ2-2; 8 bases are a match to TRBD1. The CDR3 extends over 18 amino acids. Germline V gene lookup returns CDR1 SGHAT and CDR2 FQNNGV. Trimming at V came to 7 bases and at J to 4 bases, leaving 17 bases not matched to a gene. CDR3: CASNGQDRARGTTGELFF. CDR3 bases: TGTGCCAGCAACGGCCAGGACAGGGCGCGGGGAACCACCGGGGAGCTGTTTTTT.

Remarks on this clonotype: At one of its ends the junction is not consistent with the germline gene, which may arise from a read error. The chain links TRBV10-3 to TRBJ2-7; D is possibly TRBD1 (6 bases). CDR1 ENHRY and CDR2 SYGVKD come from the germline V gene. This CDR3 has 12 residues. The CDR3 protein is CASSGTYYEQYF. CDR3 nucleotide sequence: TGCGCCAGCTCCGGGACATACTACGAGCAGTACTTC.

This clonotype has a handful of counts. V gene TRBV7-9 combines with J gene TRBJ1-5; D is undetermined. V shed 6 bases and J shed 7 bases, with 13 bases lying between them. This CDR3 region has 13 residues. The V gene's germline CDR1 is SEHNR and CDR2 FQNEAQ (reference sequence). Here the CDR3 DNA reads TGTGCCAGCAGTTCTGGCACTGGGCAGCCCCAGCATTTT. Amino acid sequence: CASSSGTGQPQHF.

Only one count was recorded for this clonotype. The junction does not match germline at one end; this may be a read error. The chain has TRBV30 and TRBJ2-5; D gene unclear. The CDR3 is 13 amino acids. CDR1 is GTSNPN, CDR2 SVGIG, per germline (reference sequence). CDR3 DNA sequence: TGTGACTGGAGTCAATGGGATGCGGAGACCCAGTACTTC. Protein sequence: CDWSQWDAETQYF. Using reference TRBV30 and TRBJ2-5 for the parts outside the CDR3, the full variable domain is SQTIHQWPATLVQPVGSPLSLECTVEGTSNPNLYWYRQAAGRGLQLLFYSVGIGQISSEVPQNLSASRPQDRQFILSSKKLLLSDSGFYLCDWSQWDAETQYFGPGTRLLVL.

Points on this clonotype: At one end the junction does not follow the germline gene, possibly because of a read error. The chain is built from TRBV11-2 and TRBJ2-2; 12 positions match TRBD2. Germline CDR1 SGHAT, CDR2 FQNNGV. This CDR3 is 15 amino acids long. The CDR3 DNA follows: TGTGCCAGCAGCTTGGGACTAGCGGGCACCGGGGAGCTGTTATTT. Protein product: CASSLGLAGTGELLF.

The chain is built from TRBV5-6 and TRBJ2-5, with 8 positions matching TRBD1. CDR3 length equals 14 residues. Germline trimming cut 4 bases from V and 2 bases from J; bases unmatched to any gene: 4. Germline V gene sequence: CDR1 SGHDT, CDR2 YYEEEE. In DNA, the CDR3 is TGTGCCAGCAGCATGGGGACAGGACAAGAGACCCAGTACTTC. Translating it yields CASSMGTGQETQYF. The full variable domain, with the rest looked up from reference TRBV5-6 and TRBJ2-5, is DAGVTQSPTHLIKTRGQQVTLRCSPKSGHDTVSWYQQALGQGPQFIFQYYEEEERQRGNFPDRFSGHQFPNYSSELNVNALLLGDSALYLCASSMGTGQETQYFGPGTRLLVL.

With regard to this clonotype: Compared with germline, one end of the junction differs, possibly owing to a read error. The chain joins TRBV11-1 to TRBJ2-2; perhaps TRBD2 as D (5 bases). Germline CDR1 SGHAT, CDR2 FQDESV (reference sequence). The CDR3 is 15 residues long. CDR3 region: CASCLGGLNTGELFF. The CDR3 DNA sequence: TGTGCCAGCTGCTTAGGCGGGCTGAACACCGGGGAGCTGTTTTTT.

The chain employs TRBV11-2 and TRBJ1-1, with 12 bases fitting TRBD1. Germline loops: CDR1 SGHAT, CDR2 FQNNGV. This CDR3 comprises 17 residues. V was clipped by 9 bases and J by 3 bases; unmatched bases: 14. The CDR3 DNA is TGTGCCAGTAGATTAGGGACAGGGGGCCTCGGATACACTGAAGCTTTCTTT. This translates into CASRLGTGGLGYTEAFF.

The chain joins TRBV11-1 to TRBJ2-5; 8 bases are a match to TRBD1. The V gene end was trimmed by 8 bases and the J gene end by 2 bases; junction bases not matched to a gene: 13. CDR1 is SGHAT and CDR2 is FQDESV in the germline V gene (reference sequence). This CDR3 has 16 amino acids. The CDR3 nucleotides read TGTGCCAGCGGCATGCAGACAGGGGCCCTACAAGAGACCCAGTACTTC. Translation gives CASGMQTGALQETQYF. Filled out from reference TRBV11-1 and TRBJ2-5, the complete variable domain reads EAEVAQSPRYKITEKSQAVAFWCDPISGHATLYWYRQILGQGPELLVQFQDESVVDDSQLPKDRFSAERLKGVDSTLKIQPAELGDSAMYLCASGMQTGALQETQYFGPGTRLLVL.